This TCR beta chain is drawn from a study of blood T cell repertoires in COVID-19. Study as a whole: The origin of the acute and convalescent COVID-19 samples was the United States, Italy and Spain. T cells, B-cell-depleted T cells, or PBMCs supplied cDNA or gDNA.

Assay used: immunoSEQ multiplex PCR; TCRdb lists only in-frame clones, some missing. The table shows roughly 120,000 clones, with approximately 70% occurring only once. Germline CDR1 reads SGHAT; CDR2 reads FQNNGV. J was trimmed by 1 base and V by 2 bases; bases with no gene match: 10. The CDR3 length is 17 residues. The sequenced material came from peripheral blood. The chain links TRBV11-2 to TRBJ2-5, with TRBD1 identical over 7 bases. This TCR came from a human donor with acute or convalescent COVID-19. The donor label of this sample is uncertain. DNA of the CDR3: TGTGCCAGCAGCTTATCTTTCGGTGGGACAGCCCAAGAGACCCAGTACTTC. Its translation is CASSLSFGGTAQETQYF.